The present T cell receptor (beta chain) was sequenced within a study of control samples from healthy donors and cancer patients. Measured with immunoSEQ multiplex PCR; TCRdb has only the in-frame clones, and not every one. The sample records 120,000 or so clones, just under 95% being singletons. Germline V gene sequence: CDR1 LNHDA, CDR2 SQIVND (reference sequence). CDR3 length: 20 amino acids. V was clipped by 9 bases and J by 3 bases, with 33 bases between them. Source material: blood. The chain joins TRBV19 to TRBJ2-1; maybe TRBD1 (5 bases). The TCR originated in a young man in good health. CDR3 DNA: TGTGCCAGGACACGATTGAGATTCAGTCCCAGGGTTCGGTTCTACAATGAGCAGTTCTTC. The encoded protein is CARTRLRFSPRVRFYNEQFF. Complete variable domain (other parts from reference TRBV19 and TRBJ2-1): DGGITQSPKYLFRKEGQNVTLSCEQNLNHDAMYWYRQDPGQGLRLIYYSQIVNDFQKGDIAEGYSVSREKKESFPLTVTSAQKNPTAFYLCARTRLRFSPRVRFYNEQFFGPGTRLTVL.